This T cell receptor (beta chain) appears in the sequencing data of a study of T cells in Graves' hyperthyroidism and ophthalmopathy. Study-level points and caveats: Most thyroid clonotypes that were expanded above 0.001 also turned up in blood.

This clonotype was observed at least ten times. Its antigen is unknown. Lactation, pregnancy, other autoimmune disease or uncontrolled infection led to exclusion of patients. Every diagnosis used clinical symptoms, serum thyroxine and TRAb, thyroid ultrasound and orbital computed tomography. The CDR3 extends over 14 amino acids. Between the trimmed V and J ends, which lost 3 bases and 5 bases, there was a span of 16 bases. Germline lookup yields CDR1 GTSNPN and CDR2 SVGIG (reference sequence). The source material, RNA transcripts, was used to amplify TCR beta CDR3 regions. The HTBI primer set was used in a first-round RT-PCR of the TCR CDR3. One entry per CDR3 protein results from TCRdb running MiXCR on the multiplex PCR reads. The profile shows a few hundred thousand distinct CDR3 sequences, 18% of them singletons.

J is TRBJ1-1 and V is TRBV30; maybe TRBD1 (6 bases). The specimen sequenced was blood. The receptor comes from a woman in her forties with Graves' ophthalmopathy. The CDR3 DNA reads as TGTGCCTGGAGCTCCGGGACAAGGAAAACTGAAGCTTTCTTT. Protein: CAWSSGTRKTEAFF.